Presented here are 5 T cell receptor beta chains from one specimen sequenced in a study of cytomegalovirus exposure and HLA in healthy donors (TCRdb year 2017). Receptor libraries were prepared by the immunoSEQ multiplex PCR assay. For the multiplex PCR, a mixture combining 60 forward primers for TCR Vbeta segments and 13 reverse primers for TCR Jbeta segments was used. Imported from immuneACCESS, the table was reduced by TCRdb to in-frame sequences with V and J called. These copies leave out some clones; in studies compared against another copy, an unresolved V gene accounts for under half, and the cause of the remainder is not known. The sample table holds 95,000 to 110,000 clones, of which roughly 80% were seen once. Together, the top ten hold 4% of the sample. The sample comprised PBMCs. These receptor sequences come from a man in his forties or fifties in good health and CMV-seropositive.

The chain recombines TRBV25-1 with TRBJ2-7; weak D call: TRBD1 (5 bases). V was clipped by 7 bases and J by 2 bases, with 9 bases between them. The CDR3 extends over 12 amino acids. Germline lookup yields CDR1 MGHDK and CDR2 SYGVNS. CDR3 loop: CASNQGTYEQYF. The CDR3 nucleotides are TGTGCCAGCAACCAGGGTACCTACGAGCAGTACTTC.

CDR3: CASSSDPGVNTGELFF. CDR3 sequence (DNA): TGTGCCAGCAGCTCAGATCCAGGGGTAAACACCGGGGAGCTGTTTTTT. This chain connects TRBV7-7 to TRBJ2-2; tentative D call: TRBD1 (6 bases). This CDR3 has 16 residues. The V gene lost 4 bases and the J gene lost 2 bases, with 14 bases spanning the gap. Per the germline V gene, CDR1 is SSHAT and CDR2 is FNYEAQ (reference sequence).

CDR3 sequence (DNA): TGTGCCAGCAGCAAGGCTGGGACTAGCGGGAGTAATGAGCAGTTCTTC. This gives the protein CASSKAGTSGSNEQFF. The chain combines TRBV7-3 with TRBJ2-1; 14 nucleotides match TRBD2. The CDR3 loop spans 16 amino acids. CDR1 is SGHTA and CDR2 is FQGTGA in the germline V gene. Trimming removed 5 bases from V and 7 bases from J; junction bases left unmatched: 7. Drawing the rest from reference TRBV7-3 and TRBJ2-1, the complete variable domain is GAGVSQTPSNKVTEKGKYVELRCDPISGHTALYWYRQSLGQGPEFLIYFQGTGAADDSGLPNDRFFAVRPEGSVSTLKIQRTERGDSAVYLCASSKAGTSGSNEQFFGPGTRLTVL.

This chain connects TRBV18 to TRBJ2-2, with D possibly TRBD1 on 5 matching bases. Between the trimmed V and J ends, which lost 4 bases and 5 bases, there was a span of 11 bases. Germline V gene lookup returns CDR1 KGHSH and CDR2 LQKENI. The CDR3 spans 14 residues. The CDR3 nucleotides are TGTGCCAGCTCACAAAGACAGAGAACCGGGGAGCTGTTTTTT. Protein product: CASSQRQRTGELFF.

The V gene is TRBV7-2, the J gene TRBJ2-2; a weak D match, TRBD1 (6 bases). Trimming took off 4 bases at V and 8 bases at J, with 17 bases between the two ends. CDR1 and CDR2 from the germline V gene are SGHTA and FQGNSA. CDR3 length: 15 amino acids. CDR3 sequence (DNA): TGTGCCAGCAGCTCAAAACAGGGATACGGTGGGGAGCTGTTTTTT. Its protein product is CASSSKQGYGGELFF.